This T cell receptor (beta chain) appears in the sequencing data of a study of T cell responses to AZD1222 COVID-19 vaccine. Study-level points and caveats: Mapped onto spike, vaccine-associated CD4 TCRs spanned it and were dominant at 160-218 and 743-854. Repertoire collection took place solely once the T cell response had peaked.

The CDR3 covers 14 residues. The V segment lost 6 bases and the J segment 9 bases; nucleotides outside the gene matches: 11. Germline values: CDR1 MNHEY, CDR2 SMNVEV (reference sequence). In regard to this clone: The antigen is undetermined.

This table comes from immunoSEQ multiplex PCR, and its TCRdb copy is limited to in-frame clones, with some not included. The sample holds nearly 110,000 clones; 75% to 95% are singletons and the top ten take less than 7.5%. The material sequenced was peripheral blood, taken 28 days after the second AZD1222 dose. This receptor was identified in an adult who received the AZD1222 COVID-19 vaccine. The chain has TRBV27 and TRBJ1-5; 7 bases are a match to TRBD1. The CDR3 sequence: CASSLTQGVGPQHF. CDR3 DNA: TGTGCCAGCAGCCTAACCCAGGGGGTTGGGCCCCAGCATTTT.